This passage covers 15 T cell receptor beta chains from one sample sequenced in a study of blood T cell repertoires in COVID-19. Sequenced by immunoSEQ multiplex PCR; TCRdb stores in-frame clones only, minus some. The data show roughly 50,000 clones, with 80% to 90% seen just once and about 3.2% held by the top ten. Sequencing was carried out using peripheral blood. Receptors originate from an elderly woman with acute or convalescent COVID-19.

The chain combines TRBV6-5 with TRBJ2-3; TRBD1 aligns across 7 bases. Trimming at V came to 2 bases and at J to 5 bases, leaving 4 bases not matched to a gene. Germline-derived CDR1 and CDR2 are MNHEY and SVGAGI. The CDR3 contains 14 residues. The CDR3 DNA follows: TGTGCCAGCAGTTACAGGGGGCGCGAAGATACGCAGTATTTT. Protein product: CASSYRGREDTQYF.

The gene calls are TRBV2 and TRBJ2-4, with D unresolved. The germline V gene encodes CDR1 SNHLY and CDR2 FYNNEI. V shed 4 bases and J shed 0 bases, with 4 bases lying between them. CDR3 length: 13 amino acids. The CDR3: CASSAIAKNIQYF. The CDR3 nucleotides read TGTGCCAGCAGTGCCATAGCCAAAAACATTCAGTACTTC.

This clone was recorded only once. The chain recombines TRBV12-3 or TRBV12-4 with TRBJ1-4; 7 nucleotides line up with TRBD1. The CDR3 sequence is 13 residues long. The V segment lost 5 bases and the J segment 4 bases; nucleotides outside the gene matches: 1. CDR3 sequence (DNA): TGTGCCAGCAGTAGACAGGGTAATGAAAAACTGTTTTTT. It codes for CASSRQGNEKLFF.

CDR3 residues: CASSVREVATGELFF. The DNA of the CDR3 is TGTGCCAGCAGCGTTAGGGAGGTCGCGACCGGGGAGCTGTTTTTT. The J gene is TRBJ2-2, the V gene TRBV9, with TRBD2 as a possible D gene (6 bases). Trimming removed 2 bases at V and 5 bases at J, with 13 bases between. Per the germline V gene, CDR1 is SGDLS and CDR2 is YYNGEE. The CDR3 has 15 residues.

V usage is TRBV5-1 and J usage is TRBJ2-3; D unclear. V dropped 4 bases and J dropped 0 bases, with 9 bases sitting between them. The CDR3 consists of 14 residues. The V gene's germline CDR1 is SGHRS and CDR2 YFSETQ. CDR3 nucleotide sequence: TGCGCCAGCAGCCTGCGATCTAGCACAGATACGCAGTATTTT. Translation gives CASSLRSSTDTQYF.

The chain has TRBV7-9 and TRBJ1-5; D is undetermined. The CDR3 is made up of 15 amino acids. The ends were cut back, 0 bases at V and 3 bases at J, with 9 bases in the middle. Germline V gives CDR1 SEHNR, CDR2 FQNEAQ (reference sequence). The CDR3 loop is CASSLAGGNNQPQHF. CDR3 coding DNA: TGTGCCAGCAGCTTAGCAGGAGGGAACAATCAGCCCCAGCATTTT. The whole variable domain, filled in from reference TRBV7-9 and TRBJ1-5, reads DTGVSQNPRHKITKRGQNVTFRCDPISEHNRLYWYRQTLGQGPEFLTYFQNEAQLEKSRLLSDRFSAERPKGSFSTLEIQRTEQGDSAMYLCASSLAGGNNQPQHFGDGTRLSIL.

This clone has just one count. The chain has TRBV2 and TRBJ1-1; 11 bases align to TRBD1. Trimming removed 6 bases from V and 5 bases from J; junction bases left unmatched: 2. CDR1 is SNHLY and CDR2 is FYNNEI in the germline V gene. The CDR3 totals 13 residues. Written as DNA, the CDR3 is TGTGCCAGCAGAGGGACAGGGGGGACTGAAGCTTTCTTT. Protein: CASRGTGGTEAFF.

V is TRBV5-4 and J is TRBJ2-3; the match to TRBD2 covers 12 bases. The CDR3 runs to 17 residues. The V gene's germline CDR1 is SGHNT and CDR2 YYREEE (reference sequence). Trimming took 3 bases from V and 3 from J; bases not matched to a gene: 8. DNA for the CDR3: TGTGCCAGCAGCTCCCAAACTAGCGGGGGGCTGACAGATACGCAGTATTTT. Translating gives CASSSQTSGGLTDTQYF.

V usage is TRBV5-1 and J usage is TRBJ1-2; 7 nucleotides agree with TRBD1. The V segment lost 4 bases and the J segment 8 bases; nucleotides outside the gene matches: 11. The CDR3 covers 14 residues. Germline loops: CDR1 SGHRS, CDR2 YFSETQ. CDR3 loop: CASSGRTGPRGYTF. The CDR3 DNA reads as TGCGCCAGCAGCGGCCGGACAGGACCGCGAGGCTACACCTTC.

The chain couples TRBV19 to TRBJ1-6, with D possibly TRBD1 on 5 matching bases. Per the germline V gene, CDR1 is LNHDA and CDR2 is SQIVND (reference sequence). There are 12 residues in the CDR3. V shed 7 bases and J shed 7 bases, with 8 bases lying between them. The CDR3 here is CASKGINSPLHF. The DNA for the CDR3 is TGTGCCAGTAAGGGGATCAATTCACCCCTCCACTTT.

The CDR3 loop is CASSPYGGLETQYF. The CDR3 DNA sequence: TGTGCCAGCTCCCCTTACGGGGGTTTGGAGACCCAGTACTTC. The gene calls are TRBV9 and TRBJ2-5, with D possibly matching TRBD2 (6 bases). Per the germline V gene, CDR1 is SGDLS and CDR2 is YYNGEE. V was pared by 7 bases and J by 5 bases, with 18 bases between. This CDR3 contains 14 residues. Together with reference TRBV9 and TRBJ2-5, the CDR3 gives the full variable domain: DSGVTQTPKHLITATGQRVTLRCSPRSGDLSVYWYQQSLDQGLQFLIQYYNGEERAKGNILERFSAQQFPDLHSELNLSSLELGDSALYFCASSPYGGLETQYFGPGTRLLVL.

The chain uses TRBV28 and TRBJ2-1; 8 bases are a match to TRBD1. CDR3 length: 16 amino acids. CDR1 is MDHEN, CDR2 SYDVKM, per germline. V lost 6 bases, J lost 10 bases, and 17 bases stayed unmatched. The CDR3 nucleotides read TGTGCCAGCAGCTCCCCCAGGGGGCTTTACCCACACGAGCAGTTCTTC. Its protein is CASSSPRGLYPHEQFF.

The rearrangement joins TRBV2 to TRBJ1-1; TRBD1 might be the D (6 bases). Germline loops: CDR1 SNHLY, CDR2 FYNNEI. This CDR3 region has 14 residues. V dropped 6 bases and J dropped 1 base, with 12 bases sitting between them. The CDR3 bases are TGTGCCAGCAGCCCCGAAGGGGGGAACACTGAAGCTTTCTTT. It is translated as CASSPEGGNTEAFF.

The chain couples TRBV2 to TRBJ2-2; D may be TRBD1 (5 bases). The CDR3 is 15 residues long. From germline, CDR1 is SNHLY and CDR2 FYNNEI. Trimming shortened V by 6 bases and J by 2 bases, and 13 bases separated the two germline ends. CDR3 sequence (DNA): TGTGCCAGCAGGGTTTTCGACAGTAACACCGGGGAGCTGTTTTTT. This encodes CASRVFDSNTGELFF.

The DNA for the CDR3 is TGTGCCAGCTCATCTAATCTAGCGGACCCTCAAGAGACCCAGTACTTC. Translation: CASSSNLADPQETQYF. The chain recombines TRBV18 with TRBJ2-5, with 7 nucleotides matching TRBD2. The germline CDR1 and CDR2 sequences are KGHSH and LQKENI. The junction had 11 bases not matched to a gene; V was cut back by 5 bases and J by 2 bases. There are 16 residues in the CDR3. Together with reference TRBV18 and TRBJ2-5, the CDR3 gives the full variable domain: NAGVMQNPRHLVRRRGQEARLRCSPMKGHSHVYWYRQLPEEGLKFMVYLQKENIIDESGMPKERFSAEFPKEGPSILRIQQVVRGDSAAYFCASSSNLADPQETQYFGPGTRLLVL.